Here is one T cell receptor (beta chain) with its context. Its target is unknown. The source of the sample is a study of cytomegalovirus exposure and HLA in healthy donors. Study-wide results and caveats: An analysis was carried out later, and it reportedly showed fewer N-insertions in an Asian-associated ancestry cluster than the approximately 700-donor mean.

This PCR relied on a set of 60 Vbeta primers and 13 Jbeta primers. Here immunoSEQ multiplex PCR was the method, and the copy in TCRdb shows in-frame clones only, minus some. Seen here are 29,000 or so clones, 60% to 80% observed once, and the top ten hold approximately 42%. The material sequenced was PBMCs. The receptor comes from a male donor in good health and CMV-seropositive.

CDR3 amino acids: CASSLAGQAGNTEAFF. The CDR3 coding sequence is TGTGCCAGCAGCCTAGCCGGACAGGCGGGGAACACTGAAGCTTTCTTT. This rearrangement joins TRBV7-3 to TRBJ1-1, with 7 bases lining up with TRBD1. V was pared by 5 bases and J by 1 base, with 10 bases of the junction left unmatched. Germline V gene sequence: CDR1 SGHTA, CDR2 FQGTGA. The CDR3 is 16 amino acids.